This T cell receptor beta chain was observed in a study of cytomegalovirus exposure and HLA in healthy donors. Study summary: Both the 100 to 150 validation repertoires and the 666 first-cohort repertoires used the same platform, as reported by a later analysis. Study-wide results and limits: Rarity held for most TCR sequences, but there were some public TCRs that occurred in many donors.

With regard to this clone: Its antigen is unknown.

J was trimmed by 2 bases and V by 0 bases; bases with no gene match: 6. Germline loops: CDR1 SGHRS, CDR2 YFSETQ. CDR3 size: 17 residues. The donors belonged to the approximately 130-subject validation cohort, separate from the roughly 650-subject first cohort. The assay was immunoSEQ multiplex PCR, and TCRdb's table has in-frame clones only and misses some. This table has 85,000 to 95,000 clones, roughly 96% appearing once. The TCR originated in a man between 18 and 35 years old in good health and CMV-seronegative. J is TRBJ2-5 and V is TRBV5-1, with TRBD2 matching over 11 bases. The material sequenced was PBMCs. DNA of the CDR3: TGCGCCAGCAGCTTGGGGATGACTAGCGGGACGCAAGAGACCCAGTACTTC. Translated: CASSLGMTSGTQETQYF.